This TCR beta chain is drawn from a study of cytomegalovirus exposure and HLA in healthy donors. CDR1 and CDR2 from the germline V gene are LGHNA and YNFKEQ. This CDR3 contains 15 residues. V gave up 0 bases and J gave up 7 bases; unmatched junction bases: 7. This PCR relied on a set of 60 Vbeta primers and 13 Jbeta primers. TCRdb's table, derived via immunoSEQ multiplex PCR, lists solely in-frame clones and lacks some. The sample contains some 190,000 clones, around 73% of which appear only once. The donors were healthy bone marrow donors. The clonotype was recovered from a woman aged 30 to 39 in good health and CMV-seropositive. Sequencing input: PBMCs. V is TRBV4-2 and J is TRBJ1-2, with TRBD1 matching 8 bases. The CDR3 DNA is TGTGCCAGCAGCCAAGACACGACAGGGGCCGGTGGCTACACCTTC. This sequence encodes CASSQDTTGAGGYTF.